This TCR beta chain was recovered during a study of T cells in severe cutaneous drug reactions. Background on the study: A European registry, Taiwan and Thailand supplied patients during about 2010 to 2019. Study-level results: All seven CBZ-SJS/TEN blister samples shared a public TCRbeta CDR3 at mean roughly 14%.

The iRepertoire multiplex PCR system with TCR subtype-specific primers built both bulk and single-cell libraries. Roughly 95-500 ng of RNA per sample was bulk library input. From the multiplex PCR reads, TCRdb lists one entry per CDR3 protein and no DNA. The sample has about 21,000 distinct CDR3 sequences; the top ten hold just under 7.5%. The CDR3 loop spans 14 amino acids. Germline V CDR1 and CDR2: SNHLY, FYNNEI. The donors had carbamazepine-induced Stevens-Johnson syndrome or toxic epidermal necrolysis. Five Han Chinese and about six European CBZ-SJS/TEN patients gave blood repertoires. Frequency places this clonotype as medium-sized (0.01 to 0.1%). Its target is unknown.

Sequencing was carried out using PBMCs. The TCR originated in a human donor with toxic epidermal necrolysis, a severe cutaneous drug reaction. V gene TRBV2 combines with J gene TRBJ1-3; the TCRdb call, TRBD1, lacks DNA for checking. CDR3: CASRTGGFGNTIYF.